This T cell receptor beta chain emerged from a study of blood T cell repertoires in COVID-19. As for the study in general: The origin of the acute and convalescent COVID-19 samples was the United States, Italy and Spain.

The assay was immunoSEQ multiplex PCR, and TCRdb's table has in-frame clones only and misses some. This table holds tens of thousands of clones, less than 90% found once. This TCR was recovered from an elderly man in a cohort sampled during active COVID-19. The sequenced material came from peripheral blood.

The chain's CDR3 is CASSVDRETTDTQYF. DNA of the CDR3: TGTGCCAGCAGCGTAGACAGGGAGACTACAGATACGCAGTATTTT. The chain employs TRBV9 and TRBJ2-3; a weak D match, TRBD1 (6 bases). This CDR3 is built from 15 residues. From germline, CDR1 is SGDLS and CDR2 YYNGEE. Deletions cut 0 bases from V and 3 bases from J, with 11 bases between.